This T cell receptor (beta chain) was sequenced in a study of regulatory T cells in long-lasting Graves disease. With iRepertoire HTBI primers and Arm-PCR of CDR3 regions, TCR beta libraries were built. TCRdb ran MiXCR on the multiplex PCR reads and lists one entry per CDR3 protein. The sample lists approximately 350,000 distinct CDR3 sequences, around 23% seen once, with approximately 28% in the top ten. Ten or more counts support this clonotype. This sample's time point: persistent/refractory GD, antithyroid drugs over 5 years with positive TRAb. The TCR library was made from RNA that had been extracted from PBMCs in TRIzol. Trimming cost V 1 base and J 0 bases, with 10 bases left between them. CDR3 length: 16 residues. Germline V CDR1 and CDR2: MDHEN, SYDVKM.

This clonotype was obtained from a woman in her 40s with Graves disease. The sample consisted of peripheral blood mononuclear cells (PBMCs), taken when the disease was refractory, from a patient treated with antithyroid drugs. The gene calls are TRBV28 and TRBJ1-5, with D hard to call. The CDR3 here is CASSLFTSVSNQPQHF. DNA for the CDR3: TGTGCCAGCAGTTTATTCACGTCTGTTAGCAATCAGCCCCAGCATTTT.